The source of this TCR beta chain is a study of post-analysis software for immune sequencing data. The overall study: Included among the disease courses, which were recorded for the cohort, were relapsing-remitting, secondary progressive and progressive-relapsing multiple sclerosis.

General study points: A few TRBV segments appeared more often in patients than in controls, and TRBV5-6, TRBV5-1 and TRBV20-1 were among these. Normalized Chao1 diversity in multiple sclerosis patients fell significantly below that of controls.

CDR1 is MGHDK and CDR2 is SYGVNS in the germline V gene. CDR3 length: 12 residues. Incorporated into the TCR beta cDNA libraries were unique molecular identifiers, which served to reduce PCR and sequencing biases. Between roughly 1 and 10 million T cells gave rise to around 500,000 cDNA molecules. Each CDR3 protein gets one entry after TCRdb re-called the PCR reads with MiXCR. The data contain hundreds of thousands of distinct CDR3 sequences, approximately 57% of them singletons. For this clonotype: Its target is unknown. The junction does not match germline at one end; this may be a read error.

Sequenced material: blood. The source is a girl between 10 and 17 years old with multiple sclerosis. The chain links TRBV25-1 to TRBJ2-2, with a weak D call TRBD1 (6 bases). The CDR3 bases are TGTGCCAGCGAGGGGGAGACCGGGGAGCGGTTTTTT. Translated: CASEGETGERFF. The whole variable domain, filled in from reference TRBV25-1 and TRBJ2-2, reads EADIYQTPRYLVIGTGKKITLECSQTMGHDKMYWYQQDPGMELHLIHYSYGVNSTEKGDLSSESTVSRIRTEHFPLTLESARPSHTSQYLCASEGETGERFFGEGSRLTVL.